The clone carrying this T cell receptor (beta chain) was seen a few times. The data stem from a study of early T cells in non-severe SARS-CoV-2 infection. V lost 4 bases, J lost 3 bases, and 15 bases lay in between. Germline CDR1 SGHNT, CDR2 YENEEA. This CDR3 has 15 residues. TCRdb re-called the 5' RACE reads with MiXCR, one entry per CDR3 protein. The sample lists approximately 69,000 distinct CDR3 sequences, roughly 10% occurring once. The sequence derives from an adult who was a healthcare worker with PCR-confirmed SARS-CoV-2 infection or an uninfected control (not recorded which). The chain employs TRBV11-3 and TRBJ1-2, with D possibly being TRBD1 (5 bases). Input material: whole blood. CDR3 coding DNA: TGTGCCAGCAGCTCGAGCAGCTGGGACTACTATGGCTACACCTTC. Protein sequence: CASSSSSWDYYGYTF.